This entry features one T cell receptor (beta chain) sequence. The data belong to a study of blood T cell repertoires in COVID-19. Original analysis: Reference gene primer amplification gave estimated nucleated cell counts. Data came from immunoSEQ multiplex PCR; TCRdb stores just in-frame clones and leaves some out. The D gene and trimming were derived from the DNA, and the V and J assignments and clone size from that table. The table includes more than 300,000 clones, 70% to 90% detected once. Trimming took 0 bases from V and 8 from J, leaving 7 bases between them. The CDR3 has 12 residues. Sequenced: PBMCs or T cells enriched from blood (not recorded which). This receptor was identified in a woman under 40 who had recovered from COVID-19. This chain links TRBV12-3 or TRBV12-4 with TRBJ1-1; unclear D gene. DNA for the CDR3: TGTGCCAGCAGTTTAGCCCAGGCAGAAGCTTTCTTT. Translated, it gives CASSLAQAEAFF.